This passage covers 5 T cell receptor beta chains from one sample sequenced in a study of metastatic and nonmetastatic thyroid tumors (dated by TCRdb to the early 2020s). Library preparation employed PCR. TCRdb shows the sequencer as Illumina HiSeq 4000. TCRdb trimmed public reads at Q25 via fastp, called clones via MiXCR and kept in-frame beta chains. The sample has approximately 35,000 clones on record, roughly 10% of them singletons. The leading ten clones occupy 15% to 20% of the sample. Before undergoing thyroid surgery, none of the patients had been given any kind of treatment. The sequenced material came from blood. The receptors were sampled from a female donor with papillary thyroid cancer or a benign thyroid nodule (not recorded which). Some clones in this sample may be carry-over from other donors' samples.

The V gene is TRBV20-1, the J gene TRBJ2-1; TRBD2 is a possible D gene (5 bases). The CDR3 spans 14 residues. Germline lookup yields CDR1 DFQATT and CDR2 SNEGSKA (reference sequence). Trimming left V 0 bases short and J 3 bases short, with 9 bases between. The CDR3 nucleotides are TGCAGTGCTAGAGAGGGTAGCGTCTACAATGAGCAGTTCTTC. The encoded protein is CSAREGSVYNEQFF.

This clone was counted at least ten times. J is TRBJ1-4 and V is TRBV2; D possibly corresponds to TRBD1 (5 bases). Germline V lookup: CDR1 SNHLY, CDR2 FYNNEI. The length of the CDR3 is 12 residues. V was shortened by 9 bases and J by 6 bases, with 11 bases between the two germline ends. The CDR3 protein is CARKGRDEKLFF. The CDR3 DNA sequence: TGTGCCAGAAAGGGGCGGGATGAAAAACTGTTTTTT.

This clone was seen repeatedly, ten times or more. V and J are TRBV6-1 and TRBJ2-1; 8 bases align to TRBD2. CDR3 size: 16 residues. The germline V gene encodes CDR1 MNHNS and CDR2 SASEGT. V was pared by 6 bases and J by 1 base, with 8 bases of the junction left unmatched. The CDR3 DNA follows: TGTGCCAGCAGAGCCGGCGGGAGGTGGTCCTACAATGAGCAGTTCTTC. Protein sequence: CASRAGGRWSYNEQFF.

This clone came up many times. The chain couples TRBV5-4 to TRBJ2-1; D may be TRBD2 (6 bases). The CDR3 extends over 15 amino acids. Between the trimmed V and J ends, which lost 4 bases and 7 bases, there was a span of 18 bases. The germline V gene encodes CDR1 SGHNT and CDR2 YYREEE (reference sequence). The CDR3 coding sequence is TGTGCCAGCAGCCATCCTAGGGCCGCGGGGAATGAGCAGTTCTTC. Translated: CASSHPRAAGNEQFF.

This clone was found many times. The chain is built from TRBV30 and TRBJ2-3; 7 bases fit TRBD2. Germline V lookup: CDR1 GTSNPN, CDR2 SVGIG (reference sequence). This CDR3 spans 15 amino acids. V shed 0 bases, J shed 3 bases, and the junction held 6 bases outside the gene matches. CDR3 sequence (DNA): TGTGCCTGGAGTGTATCGGGAGGAGGAACAGATACGCAGTATTTT. Translated, it gives CAWSVSGGGTDTQYF.